One sample yielded the 8 T cell receptor beta chains listed below, sequenced in a study of chemoradiotherapy in HPV16-positive cancers (dated 2022 in TCRdb). Receptors were amplified or captured by the immunoSEQ multiplex PCR assay. Not all clones reach the TCRdb copy of this immuneACCESS table, which keeps in-frame sequences only. Checked studies attribute under half of the gap to unresolved V genes and leave the rest unexplained. This sample comprises some 980 clones, 70% to 85% of them detected only once. The ten largest clones take up about 4.7% of the sample. This specimen consisted of tumor tissue, obtained from a patient who underwent chemoradiotherapy. These TCRs come from a human donor with HPV-associated anogenital cancer.

This clone was recorded a few times. The chain combines TRBV6-4 with TRBJ2-5, with 9 bases matching TRBD2. This CDR3 has 15 amino acids. Per the germline V gene, CDR1 is MRHNA and CDR2 is SNTAGT. V was clipped by 4 bases and J by 5 bases; unmatched bases: 8. CDR3: CASSVEAGGGETQYF. The DNA for the CDR3 is TGTGCCAGCAGTGTCGAAGCGGGGGGCGGGGAGACCCAGTACTTC.

The rearrangement links TRBV4-2 to TRBJ2-2; a weak D match, TRBD1 (6 bases). The germline CDR1 and CDR2 sequences are LGHNA and YNFKEQ. The CDR3 is 15 residues long. V lost 5 bases to trimming and J lost 3 bases, with 13 bases between them. For the CDR3, the DNA is TGTGCCAGCAGCTCTCGGACAGACTACACCGGGGAGCTGTTTTTT. It is translated as CASSSRTDYTGELFF.

The chain joins TRBV6-6 to TRBJ2-1; 12 bases agree with TRBD1. Germline V gene data show CDR1 as MNHNY and CDR2 as SVGAGI (reference sequence). This CDR3 region has 16 residues. The V gene end was trimmed by 0 bases and the J gene end by 8 bases; junction bases not matched to a gene: 5. CDR3 bases: TGTGCCAGCAGTTACTCGGGACAGGGGGCCAGGGATGAGCAGTTCTTC. As protein: CASSYSGQGARDEQFF.

V gene TRBV30 combines with J gene TRBJ1-1, with D perhaps TRBD1 (6 bases). Germline CDR1 GTSNPN, CDR2 SVGIG (reference sequence). The CDR3 is 13 amino acids. Trimming removed 8 bases from V and 0 bases from J, with 13 bases in between. In DNA, the CDR3 is TGTGCCCAACGGAGGGGGTTGAACACTGAAGCTTTCTTT. Its protein product is CAQRRGLNTEAFF.

This clone was recorded only once. The CDR3 nucleotides are TGCGCCAGCAGCCAAGTTTTTTCACAGGTATCGCAGCCCCAGCATTTT. This encodes CASSQVFSQVSQPQHF. The V and J genes are TRBV4-1 and TRBJ1-5; D possibly corresponds to TRBD1 (5 bases). The V end was cut by 1 base, the J end by 7 bases, with 17 bases between. CDR1 is MGHRA and CDR2 is YSYEKL in the germline V gene. This CDR3 is 16 amino acids long.

This chain uses TRBV29-1 with TRBJ2-5; unclear D gene. This CDR3 contains 11 residues. Germline CDR1 SQVTM, CDR2 ANQGSEA. V was cut by 8 bases and J by 1 base, with 8 bases left in between. CDR3 DNA: TGCAGCACGCGGTTCCAAGAGACCCAGTACTTC. Protein sequence: CSTRFQETQYF.

The chain carries TRBV19 and TRBJ1-1; D is possibly TRBD1 (6 bases). Trimming shortened V by 5 bases and J by 1 base, and 14 bases separated the two germline ends. The germline gives CDR1 LNHDA, CDR2 SQIVND (reference sequence). CDR3 length equals 15 residues. CDR3 coding DNA: TGTGCCAGTAGTGAACAGGGCCGAGGGAACACTGAAGCTTTCTTT. It encodes CASSEQGRGNTEAFF.

The CDR3 region is CASSLKAGGREQYF. CDR3 DNA: TGTGCCAGCAGCTTGAAAGCGGGGGGGCGGGAGCAGTACTTC. The chain links TRBV7-2 to TRBJ2-7, with 10 bases identical to TRBD2. V trimming: 3 bases; J trimming: 7 bases; junction bases outside the gene matches: 6. In germline, CDR1 is SGHTA, CDR2 FQGNSA. The CDR3 runs to 14 residues.